This TCR beta chain appears in the sequencing data of a study of T cell clones after liver transplantation. Across the study: Liver transplant recipients had immunosuppression withdrawal attempted within 2 years. Standard immunosuppression, with no induction, continued until 12-24 months after transplant. Tolerant meant at least one year fully off immunosuppression without liver enzymes above twice normal.

Germline V gives CDR1 MNHEY, CDR2 SVGAGI. This CDR3 is built from 13 residues. The V gene lost 5 bases and the J gene lost 7 bases, with 14 bases spanning the gap. This clone is categorized as medium-sized (0.01 to 0.1%). Its antigen remains unidentified. Method: immunoSEQ multiplex PCR; TCRdb's copy keeps in-frame clones and lacks some. The table lists 55,000 to 75,000 clones, 70% of them singletons. General study findings and limits: In a couple of subjects, few donor cells limited the measurable donor-reactive repertoire.

The sample consisted of CD4+ T cells from blood, taken at the roughly 15-month timepoint. The receptor was derived from a human patient who received a liver transplant. Certain T cells may be donor cells from the graft. V and J are TRBV6-5 and TRBJ1-2; weak D call: TRBD1 (5 bases). The DNA for the CDR3 is TGTGCCAGCAGTAACCCCACGACAGTTGGCTACACCTTC. This gives the protein CASSNPTTVGYTF.